This TCR beta chain stems from a study of blood T cell repertoires in COVID-19 (TCRdb year 2020). Regarding the research as a whole: Samples covering the acute and convalescent phases of COVID-19 were provided by collaborators in the United States, Italy and Spain. The prospective study material was composed of cDNA or gDNA derived from T cells, B-cell-depleted T cells, or PBMCs. The dataset comprised deeply sampled blood TCRbeta repertoires from subjects exposed to, actively infected with, or recovered from COVID-19. The repertoires were made available in a free public database intended to serve as a resource for research on the immune response to SARS-CoV-2. The samples were drawn from the first 160 participants of the ongoing ImmuneRACE study and from over a thousand subjects provided by 6 global collaborators. A de-identified subject ID, COVID-19 status, age in years and sex were almost always included in the sample metadata. Where available, HLA class I and class II types were obtained from metadata supplied by the sample provider rather than from assay-based typing. Findings and caveats that apply to the study as a whole: Clinical and demographic metadata were provided uncurated, with the amount varying by source and participant.

TCRbeta CDR3 regions were amplified from genomic DNA by means of the immunoSEQ Assay, a bias-controlled multiplex PCR. Under the source paper's analysis protocol: Nucleated cell counts per sample were estimated from amplification of reference gene primers within the assay. To quantify the absolute abundance of each unique TCRbeta CDR3 rearrangement, sequence reads were collapsed and filtered. For each sample, productive Simpson clonality was calculated by taking the square root of Simpson's diversity index across productive rearrangements. TCRdb holds this immuneACCESS table with in-frame rearrangements only. Some clones are missing; in checked studies, unresolved V genes explain under half, and the rest has no known cause. From that table come the V and J calls and clone size; the DNA was used to work out D and trimming. A total of around 200,000 clones appear in this sample, 81% of them only once. The leading ten clones occupy around 9.2% of the sample.

Enrolling through a virtual design, the prospective study's participants ranged in age from roughly 18 to 95 years and lived across 20 to 25 United States geographic areas. In the prospective study, participants were assigned to cohorts based on the clinical history participants reported in a screening survey and a study questionnaire. ImmuneRACE Cohort 3 recovered participants were defined by two consecutive negative NP/OP PCR tests, healthcare professional clearance, or symptom resolution. Each participant in the prospective study had whole blood, serum and a nasopharyngeal or oropharyngeal swab collected by mobile phlebotomists. Participants in the prospective study had the option to provide additional blood draws and questionnaires over a roughly 2-month period. Blood samples from the prospective study were shipped frozen or at room temperature prior to DNA extraction. For CDR1 and CDR2, the germline V gene lists LGHNA and YNFKEQ. The CDR3 runs 17 amino acids, cysteine and phenylalanine included. Just the 51-base CDR3 DNA is kept, in frame starting at base 1. V drops 0 bases and J drops 0 bases, leaving 9 bases in between.

As for this clone: The antigen it recognizes is unknown. No base-level quality is on record; no much larger clone is a single base apart.

The TCR originated in a man aged 40-49 years who had recovered from COVID-19. Sequencing used PBMCs or T cells enriched from blood (not recorded which). The chain is encoded by TRBV4-2 joined to TRBJ2-6, and perhaps TRBD2 as D gene, on 5 matching bases. The base sequence is TGTGCCAGCAGCCAAGAATCGGCGGGCTCTGGGGCCAACGTCCTGACTTTC. Its amino acids are CASSQESAGSGANVLTF.